The 32 T cell receptor beta chains below all came from one sample that was sequenced in a study of control samples from healthy donors and cancer patients. Assay: immunoSEQ multiplex PCR; the TCRdb copy retains only in-frame clones and omits some. Here the sample spans some 410,000 clones, around nine tenths being singletons. The specimen was PBMCs. These receptor sequences come from a man aged 35 to 55 with head and neck cancer.

V gene TRBV6-7 combines with J gene TRBJ2-1; TRBD2 agrees at 16 bases. TRBV6-7 is an open reading frame, and its role is uncertain. The CDR3 runs to 19 residues. Germline trimming cut 0 bases from V and 9 bases from J; bases unmatched to any gene: 11. The CDR3 sequence: CASSYSGTSGRERVGEQFF. In DNA form, the CDR3 reads TGTGCCAGCAGTTACTCCGGGACTAGCGGGAGGGAACGGGTAGGTGAGCAGTTCTTC.

The chain is built from TRBV7-9 and TRBJ1-1, with a possible D match to TRBD1 (5 bases). The V gene lost 2 bases and the J gene lost 4 bases, with 11 bases spanning the gap. Germline CDR1 SEHNR, CDR2 FQNEAQ (reference sequence). CDR3 size: 14 residues. CDR3 sequence (DNA): TGTGCCAGCAGCTTACCGGGGGGAGGCACTGAAGCTTTCTTT. It is translated as CASSLPGGGTEAFF.

The genes are TRBV27 and TRBJ2-3, with D hard to call. CDR3 length: 14 amino acids. Germline V gives CDR1 MNHEY, CDR2 SMNVEV (reference sequence). V was clipped by 0 bases and J by 6 bases, with 10 bases between them. The DNA for the CDR3 is TGTGCCAGCAGTTTATCGACGGGCATCGATACGCAGTATTTT. This sequence encodes CASSLSTGIDTQYF.

The V call is TRBV9, the J call TRBJ1-5, with D possibly TRBD1 on 6 matching bases. CDR3 length equals 15 residues. The V and J ends lost 4 bases and 1 base respectively, with 12 bases between them. Germline values: CDR1 SGDLS, CDR2 YYNGEE. CDR3 loop: CASSPDSWSNQPQHF. CDR3 in DNA: TGTGCCAGCAGCCCGGACAGTTGGAGCAATCAGCCCCAGCATTTT.

This clone was seen a few times. The chain carries TRBV7-2 and TRBJ1-5, with D possibly TRBD1 on 5 matching bases. There are 13 residues in the CDR3. Germline V gene lookup returns CDR1 SGHTA and CDR2 FQGNSA. V gave up 3 bases and J gave up 6 bases, with 9 bases separating them. In DNA, the CDR3 is TGTGCCAGCAGCTTTTGGGGCGGTCAGCCCCAGCATTTT. As protein: CASSFWGGQPQHF.

This clone turned up a few times. The chain links TRBV7-9 to TRBJ1-5, with 7 bases aligning to TRBD1. The germline gives CDR1 SEHNR, CDR2 FQNEAQ (reference sequence). The junction had 10 bases not matched to a gene; V was cut back by 0 bases and J by 5 bases. CDR3 length: 17 amino acids. CDR3 nucleotide sequence: TGTGCCAGCAGCTTAGCGCATAGTGGGACAGAGGATCAGCCCCAGCATTTT. Translating it yields CASSLAHSGTEDQPQHF.

The chain is built from TRBV18 and TRBJ2-3; D possibly corresponds to TRBD2 (6 bases). CDR1 and CDR2 from the germline V gene are KGHSH and LQKENI. V was shortened by 4 bases and J by 4 bases, with 12 bases between the two germline ends. The CDR3 spans 14 residues. This CDR3 reads CASSRLTSSDTQYF. In DNA, the CDR3 is TGTGCCAGCTCACGACTCACTAGCTCAGATACGCAGTATTTT.

The rearrangement links TRBV6-6 to TRBJ2-1; TRBD1 matches at 8 bases. The V gene's germline CDR1 is MNHNY and CDR2 SVGAGI (reference sequence). J gave up 0 bases and V 6 bases, and 7 bases lay outside the gene matches. The CDR3 consists of 16 residues. CDR3 sequence: CASSPRTGSSYNEQFF. As DNA, the CDR3 is TGTGCCAGCAGCCCAAGGACAGGGAGCTCCTACAATGAGCAGTTCTTC.

This rearrangement joins TRBV18 to TRBJ2-5; 8 bases are a match to TRBD1. The CDR3 consists of 15 residues. The J segment lost 2 bases and the V segment lost 5 bases, leaving 7 bases of the junction unmatched. Germline assignment: CDR1 KGHSH and CDR2 LQKENI. The CDR3 DNA follows: TGTGCCAGCTCATCGACAGGGGTTCCTCAAGAGACCCAGTACTTC. Protein: CASSSTGVPQETQYF. Full variable domain (remainder filled in from reference TRBV18 and TRBJ2-5): NAGVMQNPRHLVRRRGQEARLRCSPMKGHSHVYWYRQLPEEGLKFMVYLQKENIIDESGMPKERFSAEFPKEGPSILRIQQVVRGDSAAYFCASSSTGVPQETQYFGPGTRLLVL.

This clone was detected only once. V is TRBV28 and J is TRBJ2-5; D ambiguous. Germline lookup yields CDR1 MDHEN and CDR2 SYDVKM. Trimming took off 6 bases at V and 5 bases at J, with 10 bases between the two ends. The CDR3 totals 12 residues. The CDR3 DNA sequence: TGTGCCAGCAGCATCTCAGCGGAGACCCAGTACTTC. It codes for CASSISAETQYF.

This rearrangement joins TRBV18 to TRBJ1-2; no clear D gene. Germline V gene lookup returns CDR1 KGHSH and CDR2 LQKENI. The CDR3 length is 16 residues. Trimming removed 6 bases at V and 2 bases at J, with 19 bases between. The CDR3 loop reads CASSLTQDQINYGYTF. The CDR3 nucleotides read TGTGCCAGCTCCCTGACCCAAGATCAGATCAACTATGGCTACACCTTC.

Turning to this clone: The same CDR3 also results from other DNA sequences found in this sample. CDR3 bases: TGTGCCATCAGTGAGTCGAGGGGGGTCGTTGATTCACCCCTCCACTTT. Its protein is CAISESRGVVDSPLHF. V and J are TRBV10-3 and TRBJ1-6; D may be TRBD1 (6 bases). CDR3 size: 16 residues. The V end lost 0 bases, the J end lost 8 bases, and 14 bases lay between the germline ends. The germline V gene has CDR1 ENHRY and CDR2 SYGVKD.

The V and J genes are TRBV12-5 and TRBJ2-1, with 11 bases that match TRBD2. Germline CDR1 LGHNT, CDR2 FRNRAP. The CDR3 extends over 20 amino acids. V dropped 5 bases and J dropped 0; count of bases not matched to a gene: 15. The CDR3 DNA sequence: TGTGCTAGTGGTCTTCTCCCGGGACTAGCGGCCGCGAGCTCCTACAATGAGCAGTTCTTC. The encoded protein is CASGLLPGLAAASSYNEQFF.

This clone was picked up a small number of times. The chain combines TRBV9 with TRBJ2-3, with D hard to call. Trimming pared 3 bases from V and 1 base from J, leaving 9 bases between. The CDR3 is made up of 14 amino acids. The germline V gene has CDR1 SGDLS and CDR2 YYNGEE. The CDR3 here is CASSGLFGTDTQYF. The DNA of the CDR3 is TGTGCCAGCAGCGGACTTTTCGGCACAGATACGCAGTATTTT.

The gene calls are TRBV7-6 and TRBJ1-1, with 8 bases aligning to TRBD1. J was trimmed by 0 bases and V by 5 bases; bases with no gene match: 5. Germline V lookup: CDR1 SGHVS, CDR2 FNYEAQ. This CDR3 contains 15 residues. The CDR3 DNA reads TGTGCCAGCAGCCTCCGACAGGGGCTGAACACTGAAGCTTTCTTT. This translates into CASSLRQGLNTEAFF.

To note about this clone: The sample holds other DNA sequences that translate to the same CDR3. The chain links TRBV10-3 to TRBJ1-1; no clear D gene. There are 13 residues in the CDR3. Germline V gives CDR1 ENHRY, CDR2 SYGVKD. V was shortened by 0 bases and J by 4 bases, with 6 bases between the two germline ends. For the CDR3, the DNA is TGTGCCATCAGTGAGTCGCGAGGCACTGAAGCTTTCTTT. This gives the protein CAISESRGTEAFF.

In this sample, this clone turned up once. The chain joins TRBV7-9 to TRBJ1-5; D is possibly TRBD1 (6 bases). The CDR3 length is 15 residues. Between the trimmed V and J ends, which lost 5 bases and 5 bases, there was a span of 16 bases. CDR1 and CDR2 from the germline V gene are SEHNR and FQNEAQ (reference sequence). DNA of the CDR3: TGTGCCAGCAGCGGCCTCGGGGAGGGGGATCAGCCCCAGCATTTT. Translated, it gives CASSGLGEGDQPQHF.

V and J are TRBV2 and TRBJ1-6; D remains unclear. Between the trimmed V and J ends, which lost 2 bases and 15 bases, there was a span of 5 bases. Germline CDR1 reads SNHLY; CDR2 reads FYNNEI. CDR3 size: 10 residues. CDR3 residues: CASSETNLHF. Here the CDR3 DNA reads TGTGCCAGCAGTGAAACAAACCTCCACTTT.

This sequence joins TRBV6-6 and TRBJ1-2; weak D call: TRBD1 (5 bases). V dropped 7 bases and J dropped 13 bases, with 25 bases sitting between them. CDR3 length: 14 amino acids. CDR1 and CDR2 (germline): MNHNY, SVGAGI (reference sequence). DNA for the CDR3: TGTGCCAGCACCCTTAGGTCGGACAACTTGATCGGCACCTTC. It codes for CASTLRSDNLIGTF.

The chain links TRBV2 to TRBJ2-1, with 16 positions matching TRBD2. Germline CDR1 SNHLY, CDR2 FYNNEI. The CDR3 extends over 17 amino acids. After removal of 6 bases from V and 5 bases from J, the junction contained 7 bases not matched to a gene. CDR3 sequence reads: CASRTTGTSGGDNEQFF. CDR3 nucleotides: TGTGCCAGCAGAACAACCGGGACTAGCGGGGGGGACAATGAGCAGTTCTTC.

This clone was observed a handful of times. This CDR3 is also generated by other DNA sequences in the sample. The chain combines TRBV5-1 with TRBJ1-1; D is possibly TRBD1 (5 bases). CDR1 and CDR2 from the germline V gene are SGHRS and YFSETQ. This CDR3 region has 17 residues. Trimming cost V 6 bases and J 1 base, with 22 bases left between them. CDR3 amino acids: CASTTRGWGIGNTEAFF. In nucleotides, the CDR3 is TGCGCCAGCACCACACGGGGGTGGGGGATAGGGAACACTGAAGCTTTCTTT.

The V gene is TRBV27, the J gene TRBJ1-4, with a tentative D call TRBD1 (5 bases). The V end lost 5 bases, the J end lost 3 bases, and 16 bases lay between the germline ends. Germline CDR1 reads MNHEY; CDR2 reads SMNVEV (reference sequence). There are 16 residues in the CDR3. CDR3 in amino acids: CASSPPPGLPNEKLFF. The CDR3 DNA reads TGTGCCAGCAGTCCTCCTCCAGGGTTACCTAATGAAAAACTGTTTTTT.

This clone came up once. The chain recombines TRBV28 with TRBJ1-1, with D unresolved. Germline-derived CDR1 and CDR2 are MDHEN and SYDVKM. V gave up 7 bases and J gave up 0 bases, with 18 bases separating them. This CDR3 comprises 16 residues. CDR3 sequence (DNA): TGTGCCAGCAACCTAATTGGACGGAGTTTGAACACTGAAGCTTTCTTT. It encodes CASNLIGRSLNTEAFF.

The V and J genes are TRBV3-1 (or the pseudogene TRBV3-2) and TRBJ1-1, with a possible D match to TRBD1 (6 bases). Germline CDR1 reads LGHDT; CDR2 reads YNNKEL (reference sequence). Trimming shortened V by 4 bases and J by 2 bases, and 14 bases separated the two germline ends. The CDR3 sequence is 15 residues long. The CDR3 DNA reads TGTGCCAGCAGCCGGGCGCGGGACACCAACACTGAAGCTTTCTTT. It yields the protein CASSRARDTNTEAFF.

The chain joins TRBV18 to TRBJ2-7, with no clear D. Trimming cost V 2 bases and J 7 bases, with 15 bases left between them. In germline, CDR1 is KGHSH, CDR2 LQKENI. The CDR3 length is 14 residues. The CDR3 is CASSPSVTLGEQYF. CDR3 coding DNA: TGTGCCAGCTCACCATCCGTGACCCTGGGAGAGCAGTACTTC.

This chain connects TRBV5-5 to TRBJ1-3; TRBD1 aligns across 8 bases. The CDR3 has 16 amino acids. V shed 4 bases and J 1 base; nucleotides not matched to a gene: 7. Germline CDR1 SGHKS, CDR2 YYEKEE (reference sequence). The CDR3 protein is CASSLTGDRSGNTIYF. The CDR3 DNA reads TGTGCCAGCAGCCTGACAGGGGATCGTTCTGGAAACACCATATATTTT.

This chain connects TRBV11-2 to TRBJ2-2; TRBD1 might be the D (6 bases). Between the trimmed V and J ends, which lost 8 bases and 0 bases, there was a span of 7 bases. Germline assignment: CDR1 SGHAT and CDR2 FQNNGV. This CDR3 region has 13 residues. CDR3 amino acids: CASGGPNTGELFF. In DNA form, the CDR3 reads TGTGCCAGCGGGGGCCCGAACACCGGGGAGCTGTTTTTT.

On this clone itself: One junction end disagrees with the germline gene, perhaps due to a read error. The V and J genes are TRBV10-1 and TRBJ2-1; 12 positions agree with TRBD2. Germline lookup yields CDR1 WNHNN and CDR2 SYGVQD (reference sequence). The CDR3 is made up of 16 amino acids. The CDR3 sequence is CASSNGLAGSYDEQFF. The CDR3 DNA reads as TGCGCCAGCAGTAATGGACTAGCGGGGAGCTACGATGAGCAGTTCTTC.

CDR3: CASTLTGANEKLFF. CDR3 nucleotides: TGTGCCAGCACTCTTACGGGGGCTAATGAAAAACTGTTTTTT. The chain carries TRBV27 and TRBJ1-4, with a tentative D call TRBD1 (5 bases). The CDR3 is 14 amino acids. Trimming cost V 7 bases and J 3 bases, with 12 bases left between them. The V gene's germline CDR1 is MNHEY and CDR2 SMNVEV (reference sequence).

The gene calls are TRBV30 and TRBJ1-6; D gene ambiguous. CDR1 GTSNPN and CDR2 SVGIG come from the germline V gene (reference sequence). The length of the CDR3 is 14 residues. V lost 4 bases, J lost 5 bases, and 12 bases lay in between. CDR3 residues: CAWNLANNNSPLHF. As DNA, the CDR3 is TGTGCCTGGAACTTGGCAAATAATAATTCACCCCTCCACTTT.

The chain links TRBV27 to TRBJ1-1; D is perhaps TRBD1 (6 bases). Trimming removed 5 bases from V and 3 bases from J, with 10 bases in between. The germline gives CDR1 MNHEY, CDR2 SMNVEV (reference sequence). The CDR3 is 13 amino acids. CDR3 nucleotides: TGTGCCAGCAGTACGGGACAACACACTGAAGCTTTCTTT. Amino acids: CASSTGQHTEAFF.

This clone has more than one count but fewer than ten. V and J are TRBV7-2 and TRBJ2-5, with 7 nucleotides matching TRBD2. The V gene's germline CDR1 is SGHTA and CDR2 FQGNSA. V lost 4 bases to trimming and J lost 5 bases; unmatched junction nucleotides: 4. This CDR3 has 13 residues. CDR3 amino acids: CASSWDYSETQYF. CDR3 DNA: TGTGCCAGCAGCTGGGACTACTCTGAGACCCAGTACTTC.